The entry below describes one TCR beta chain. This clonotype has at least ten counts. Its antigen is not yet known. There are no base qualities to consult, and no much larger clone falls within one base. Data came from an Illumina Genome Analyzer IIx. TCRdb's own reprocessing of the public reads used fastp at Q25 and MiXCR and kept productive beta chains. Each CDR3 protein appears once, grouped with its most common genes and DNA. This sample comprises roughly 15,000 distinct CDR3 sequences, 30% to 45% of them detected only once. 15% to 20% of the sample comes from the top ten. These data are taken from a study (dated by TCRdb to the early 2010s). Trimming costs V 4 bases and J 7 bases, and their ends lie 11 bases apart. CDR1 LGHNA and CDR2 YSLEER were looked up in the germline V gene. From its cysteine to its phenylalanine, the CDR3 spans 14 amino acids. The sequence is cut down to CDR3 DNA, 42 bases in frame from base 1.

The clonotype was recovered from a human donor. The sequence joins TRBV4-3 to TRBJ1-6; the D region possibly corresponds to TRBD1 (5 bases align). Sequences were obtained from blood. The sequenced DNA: TGCGCCAGCAGCCCGGGCAGGGAGAATTCACCCCTCCACTTT. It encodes CASSPGRENSPLHF.